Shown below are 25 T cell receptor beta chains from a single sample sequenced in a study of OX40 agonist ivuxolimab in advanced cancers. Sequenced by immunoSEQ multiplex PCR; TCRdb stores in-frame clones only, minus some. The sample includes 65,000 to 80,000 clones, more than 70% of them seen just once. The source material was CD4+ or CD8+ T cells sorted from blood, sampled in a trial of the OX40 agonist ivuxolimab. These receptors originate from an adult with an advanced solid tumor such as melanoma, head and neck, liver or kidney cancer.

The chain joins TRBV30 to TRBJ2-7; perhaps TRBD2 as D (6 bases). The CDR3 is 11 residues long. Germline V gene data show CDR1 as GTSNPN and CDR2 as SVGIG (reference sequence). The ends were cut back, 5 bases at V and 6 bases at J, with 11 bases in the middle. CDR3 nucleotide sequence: TGTGCCTGGGGAGGGCCCCGCGAGCAGTACTTC. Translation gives CAWGGPREQYF.

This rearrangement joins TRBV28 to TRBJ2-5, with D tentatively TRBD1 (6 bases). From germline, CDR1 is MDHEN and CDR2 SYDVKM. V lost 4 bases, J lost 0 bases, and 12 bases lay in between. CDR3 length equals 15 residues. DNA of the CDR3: TGTGCCAGCAGTTCGAGGGACACCTACCAAGAGACCCAGTACTTC. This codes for CASSSRDTYQETQYF.

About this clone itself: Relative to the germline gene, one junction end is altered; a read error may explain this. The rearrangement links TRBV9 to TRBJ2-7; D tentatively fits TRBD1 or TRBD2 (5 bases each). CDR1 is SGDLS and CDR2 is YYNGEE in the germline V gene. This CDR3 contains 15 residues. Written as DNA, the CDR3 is TGTGCCAGCCCCCTCTCCCGGGACCGATCCTCCGAGCAGTACTTC. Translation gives CASPLSRDRSSEQYF. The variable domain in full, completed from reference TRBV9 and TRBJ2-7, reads DSGVTQTPKHLITATGQRVTLRCSPRSGDLSVYWYQQSLDQGLQFLIQYYNGEERAKGNILERFSAQQFPDLHSELNLSSLELGDSALYFCASPLSRDRSSEQYFGPGTRLTVT.

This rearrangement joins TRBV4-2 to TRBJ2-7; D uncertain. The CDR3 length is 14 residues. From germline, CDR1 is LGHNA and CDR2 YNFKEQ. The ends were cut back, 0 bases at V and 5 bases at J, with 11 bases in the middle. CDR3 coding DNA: TGTGCCAGCAGCCAAGATTCCGGGTGGAACGAGCAGTACTTC. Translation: CASSQDSGWNEQYF.

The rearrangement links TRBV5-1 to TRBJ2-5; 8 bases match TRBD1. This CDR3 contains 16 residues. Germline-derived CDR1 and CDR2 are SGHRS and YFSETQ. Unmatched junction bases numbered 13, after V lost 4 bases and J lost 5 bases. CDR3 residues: CASSGGQVGITETQYF. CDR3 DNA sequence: TGCGCCAGCAGCGGGGGACAGGTTGGAATAACGGAGACCCAGTACTTC.

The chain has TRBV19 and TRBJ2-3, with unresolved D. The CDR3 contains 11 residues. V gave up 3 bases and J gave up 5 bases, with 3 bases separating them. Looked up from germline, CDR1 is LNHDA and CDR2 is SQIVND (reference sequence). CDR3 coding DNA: TGTGCCAGTAGTATTGTAGATACGCAGTATTTT. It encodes CASSIVDTQYF.

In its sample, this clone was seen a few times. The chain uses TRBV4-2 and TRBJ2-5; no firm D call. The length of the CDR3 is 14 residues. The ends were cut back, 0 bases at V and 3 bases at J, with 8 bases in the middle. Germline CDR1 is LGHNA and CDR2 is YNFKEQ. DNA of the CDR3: TGTGCCAGCAGCCAAGATTATGGGAAAGAGACCCAGTACTTC. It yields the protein CASSQDYGKETQYF.

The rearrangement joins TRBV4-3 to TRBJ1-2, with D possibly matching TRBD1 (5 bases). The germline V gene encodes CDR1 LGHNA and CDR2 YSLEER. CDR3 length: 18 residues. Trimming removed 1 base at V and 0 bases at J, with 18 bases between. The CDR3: CASSQGNGRGQANYGYTF. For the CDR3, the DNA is TGCGCCAGCAGCCAAGGTAACGGACGAGGACAAGCTAACTATGGCTACACCTTC.

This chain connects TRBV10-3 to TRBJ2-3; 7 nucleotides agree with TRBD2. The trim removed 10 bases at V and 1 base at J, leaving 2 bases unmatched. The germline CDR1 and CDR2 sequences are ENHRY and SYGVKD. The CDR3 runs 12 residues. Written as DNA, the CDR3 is TGTGCCACCCGGGGGGGCACAGATACGCAGTATTTT. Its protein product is CATRGGTDTQYF.

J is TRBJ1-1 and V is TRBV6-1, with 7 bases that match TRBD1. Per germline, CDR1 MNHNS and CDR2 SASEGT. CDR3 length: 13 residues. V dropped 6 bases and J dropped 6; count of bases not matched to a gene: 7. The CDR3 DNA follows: TGTGCCAGCAGCTCCATCCAGGGGGCTGAAGCTTTCTTT. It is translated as CASSSIQGAEAFF.

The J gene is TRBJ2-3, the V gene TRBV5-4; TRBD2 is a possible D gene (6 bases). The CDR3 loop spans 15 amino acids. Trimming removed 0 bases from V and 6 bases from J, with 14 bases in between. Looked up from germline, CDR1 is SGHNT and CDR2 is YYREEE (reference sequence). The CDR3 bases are TGTGCCAGCAGCTTGGATCGAGGGGACTCCGATACGCAGTATTTT. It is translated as CASSLDRGDSDTQYF.

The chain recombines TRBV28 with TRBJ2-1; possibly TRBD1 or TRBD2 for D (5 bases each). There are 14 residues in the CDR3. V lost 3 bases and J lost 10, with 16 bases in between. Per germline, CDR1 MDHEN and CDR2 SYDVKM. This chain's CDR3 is CASSFPGRIWEQFF. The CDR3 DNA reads TGTGCCAGCAGTTTCCCGGGACGGATCTGGGAGCAGTTCTTC.

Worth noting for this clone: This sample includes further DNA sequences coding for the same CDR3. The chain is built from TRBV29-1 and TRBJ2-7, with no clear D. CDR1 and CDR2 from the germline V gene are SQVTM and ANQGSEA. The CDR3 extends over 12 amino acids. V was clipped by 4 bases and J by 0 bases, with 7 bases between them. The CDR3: CSVGAGSYEQYF. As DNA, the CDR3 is TGCAGCGTTGGGGCAGGCTCCTACGAGCAGTACTTC.

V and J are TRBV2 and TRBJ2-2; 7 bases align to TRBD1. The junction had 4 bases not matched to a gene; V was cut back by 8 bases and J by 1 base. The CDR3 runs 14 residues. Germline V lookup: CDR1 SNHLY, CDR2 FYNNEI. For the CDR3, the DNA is TGTGCCAGCCACAGGGGCGTGAACACCGGGGAGCTGTTTTTT. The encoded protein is CASHRGVNTGELFF.

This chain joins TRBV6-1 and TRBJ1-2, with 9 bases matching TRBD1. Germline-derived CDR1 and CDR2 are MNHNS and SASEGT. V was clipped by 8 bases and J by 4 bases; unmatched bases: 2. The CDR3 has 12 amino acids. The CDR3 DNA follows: TGTGCCAGCGGACAGGGGACCTATGGCTACACCTTC. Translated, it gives CASGQGTYGYTF.

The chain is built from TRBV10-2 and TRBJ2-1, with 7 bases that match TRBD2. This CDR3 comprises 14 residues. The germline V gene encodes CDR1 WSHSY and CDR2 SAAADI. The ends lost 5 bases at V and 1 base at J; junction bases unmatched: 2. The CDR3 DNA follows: TGCGCCAGCAGTAGCGGGACTTCCTACAATGAGCAGTTCTTC. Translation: CASSSGTSYNEQFF.

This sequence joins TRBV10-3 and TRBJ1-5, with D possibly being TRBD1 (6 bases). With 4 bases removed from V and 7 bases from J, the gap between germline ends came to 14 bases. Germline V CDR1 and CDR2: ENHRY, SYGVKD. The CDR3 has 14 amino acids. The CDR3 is CAISVDRQSQPQHF. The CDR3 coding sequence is TGTGCCATCAGTGTTGACAGGCAATCCCAGCCCCAGCATTTT.

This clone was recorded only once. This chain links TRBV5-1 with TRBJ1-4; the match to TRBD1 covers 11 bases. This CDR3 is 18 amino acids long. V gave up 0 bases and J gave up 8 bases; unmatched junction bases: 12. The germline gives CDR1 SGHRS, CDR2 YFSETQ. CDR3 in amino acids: CASSLVGRPGQGEEKLFF. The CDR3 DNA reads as TGCGCCAGCAGCTTGGTTGGGAGGCCGGGACAGGGGGAGGAAAAACTGTTTTTT. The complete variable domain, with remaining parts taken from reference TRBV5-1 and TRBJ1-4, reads KAGVTQTPRYLIKTRGQQVTLSCSPISGHRSVSWYQQTPGQGLQFLFEYFSETQRNKGNFPGRFSGRQFSNSRSEMNVSTLELGDSALYLCASSLVGRPGQGEEKLFFGSGTQLSVL.

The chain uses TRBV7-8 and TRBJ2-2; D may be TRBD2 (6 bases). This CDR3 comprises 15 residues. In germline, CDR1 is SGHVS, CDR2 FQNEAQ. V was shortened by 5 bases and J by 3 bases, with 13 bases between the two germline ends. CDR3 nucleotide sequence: TGTGCCAGCAGCGTTCCGGGACTTGACACCGGGGAGCTGTTTTTT. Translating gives CASSVPGLDTGELFF.

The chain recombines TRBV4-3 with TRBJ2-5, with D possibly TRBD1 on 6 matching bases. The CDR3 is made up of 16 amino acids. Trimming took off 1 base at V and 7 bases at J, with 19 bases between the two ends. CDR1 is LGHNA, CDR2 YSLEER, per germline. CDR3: CASSQAPRQALGTQYF. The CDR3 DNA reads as TGCGCCAGCAGCCAAGCCCCAAGACAGGCCCTCGGGACCCAGTACTTC.

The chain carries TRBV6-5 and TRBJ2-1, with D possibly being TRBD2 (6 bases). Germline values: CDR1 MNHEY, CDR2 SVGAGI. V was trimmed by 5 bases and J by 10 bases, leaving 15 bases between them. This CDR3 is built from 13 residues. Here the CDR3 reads CASSRTPSAEQFF. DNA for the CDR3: TGTGCCAGCAGTCGAACCCCTAGCGCCGAGCAGTTCTTC.

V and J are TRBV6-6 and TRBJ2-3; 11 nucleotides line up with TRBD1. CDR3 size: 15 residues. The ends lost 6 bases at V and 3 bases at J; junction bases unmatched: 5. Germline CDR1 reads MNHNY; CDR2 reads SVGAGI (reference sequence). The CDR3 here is CASRGRDRGTDTQYF. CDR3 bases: TGTGCCAGCAGGGGCCGGGACAGGGGGACAGATACGCAGTATTTT.

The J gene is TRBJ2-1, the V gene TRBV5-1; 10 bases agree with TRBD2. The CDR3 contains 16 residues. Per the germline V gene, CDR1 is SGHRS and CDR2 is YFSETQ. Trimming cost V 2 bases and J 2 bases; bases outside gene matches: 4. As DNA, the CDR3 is TGCGCCAGCAGCTTCACTAGCGGGATCACCTACAATGAGCAGTTCTTC. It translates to CASSFTSGITYNEQFF.

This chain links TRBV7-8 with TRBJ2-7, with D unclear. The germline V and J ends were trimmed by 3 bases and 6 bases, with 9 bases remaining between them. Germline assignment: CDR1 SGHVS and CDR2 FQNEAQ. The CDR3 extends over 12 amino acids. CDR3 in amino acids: CASSFSETEQYF. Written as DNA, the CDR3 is TGTGCCAGCAGCTTCTCAGAGACCGAGCAGTACTTC.

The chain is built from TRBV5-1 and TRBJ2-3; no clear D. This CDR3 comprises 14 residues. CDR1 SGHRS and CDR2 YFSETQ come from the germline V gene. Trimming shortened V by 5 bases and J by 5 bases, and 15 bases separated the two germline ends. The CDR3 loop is CASSWARVEDTQYF. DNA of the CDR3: TGCGCCAGCAGTTGGGCCCGTGTTGAAGATACGCAGTATTTT.